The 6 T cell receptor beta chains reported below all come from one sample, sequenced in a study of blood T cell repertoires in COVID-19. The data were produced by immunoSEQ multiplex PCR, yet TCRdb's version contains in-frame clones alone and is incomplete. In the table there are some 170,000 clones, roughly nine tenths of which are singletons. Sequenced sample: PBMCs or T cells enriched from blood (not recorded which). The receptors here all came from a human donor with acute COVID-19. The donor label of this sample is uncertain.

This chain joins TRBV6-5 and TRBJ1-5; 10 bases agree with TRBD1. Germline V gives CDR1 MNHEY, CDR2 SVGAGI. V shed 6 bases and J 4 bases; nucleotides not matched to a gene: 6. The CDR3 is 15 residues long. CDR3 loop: CASRRQGALNQPQHF. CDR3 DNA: TGTGCCAGCAGGAGACAGGGGGCCCTGAATCAGCCCCAGCATTTT.

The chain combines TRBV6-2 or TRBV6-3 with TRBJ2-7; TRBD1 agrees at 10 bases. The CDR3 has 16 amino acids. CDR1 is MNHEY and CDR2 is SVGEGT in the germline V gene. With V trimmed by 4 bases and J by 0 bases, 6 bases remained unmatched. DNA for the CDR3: TGTGCCAGCAGTTTCTCCGGGACAGGGGCCTCCTACGAGCAGTACTTC. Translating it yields CASSFSGTGASYEQYF.

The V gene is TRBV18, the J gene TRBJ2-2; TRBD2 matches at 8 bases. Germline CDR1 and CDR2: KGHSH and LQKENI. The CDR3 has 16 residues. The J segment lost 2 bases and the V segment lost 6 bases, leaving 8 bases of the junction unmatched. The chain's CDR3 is CASSHNRGGNTGELFF. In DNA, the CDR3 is TGTGCCAGCTCTCACAACCGGGGGGGCAACACCGGGGAGCTGTTTTTT.

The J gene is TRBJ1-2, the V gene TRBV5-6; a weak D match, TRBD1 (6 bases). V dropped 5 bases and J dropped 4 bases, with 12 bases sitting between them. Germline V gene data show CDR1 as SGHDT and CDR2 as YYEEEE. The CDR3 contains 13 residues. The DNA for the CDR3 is TGTGCCAGCAGGGATCCGGACAGCTATGGCTACACCTTC. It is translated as CASRDPDSYGYTF.

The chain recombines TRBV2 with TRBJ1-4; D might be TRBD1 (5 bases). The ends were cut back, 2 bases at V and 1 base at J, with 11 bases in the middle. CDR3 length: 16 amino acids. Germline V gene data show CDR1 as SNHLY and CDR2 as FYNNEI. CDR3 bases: TGTGCCAGCAGTGAACCAGGGATGGGAACTAATGAAAAACTGTTTTTT. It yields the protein CASSEPGMGTNEKLFF.

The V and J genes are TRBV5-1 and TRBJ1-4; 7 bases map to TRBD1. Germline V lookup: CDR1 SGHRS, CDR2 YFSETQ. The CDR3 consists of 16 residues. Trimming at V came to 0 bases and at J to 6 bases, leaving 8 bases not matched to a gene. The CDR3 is CASSLAGKGAYEKLFF. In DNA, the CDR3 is TGCGCCAGCAGCTTGGCCGGGAAGGGGGCGTATGAAAAACTGTTTTTT. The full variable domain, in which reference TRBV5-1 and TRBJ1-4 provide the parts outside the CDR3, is KAGVTQTPRYLIKTRGQQVTLSCSPISGHRSVSWYQQTPGQGLQFLFEYFSETQRNKGNFPGRFSGRQFSNSRSEMNVSTLELGDSALYLCASSLAGKGAYEKLFFGSGTQLSVL.